The clone carrying this T cell receptor beta chain was observed at least ten times. This entry comes from a study of T-cell reconstitution after alpha-beta-depleted transplantation in children. The library targeted TCRbeta and was prepared with unique molecular identifiers. TCRdb used MiXCR to reprocess the PCR reads, holding one entry per CDR3 protein. The sample records 350,000 to 450,000 distinct CDR3 sequences, 13% being singletons. The CDR3 has 13 amino acids. Trimming shortened V by 5 bases and J by 2 bases, and 9 bases separated the two germline ends. This TCR was recovered from a human donor who donated a stem cell graft to a child with Fanconi anemia. This chain uses TRBV12-3 or TRBV12-4 with TRBJ2-5, with D possibly being TRBD1 (6 bases). Sequencing was performed on PBMCs, taken from the stem cell graft. CDR3: CASSEQGQETQYF. CDR3 DNA: TGTGCCAGCAGTGAACAGGGTCAAGAGACCCAGTACTTC.